The table lists the clone carrying this T cell receptor beta chain with a few counts. What it binds is unknown. MiXCR, applied by TCRdb to the reads, yields one record per CDR3 protein. The data show roughly 860,000 distinct CDR3 sequences, about 33% seen once. The data were obtained in a study of T cell repertoires in cytomegalovirus infection. Study-wide results and limits: CMV-specific TCR beta clonotypes restricted by HLA-C were the ones dominating the ex vivo response.

Sequencing used cultured CD8+ T cells from PBMCs, obtained from culture after CMV antigen stimulation. The TCR comes from a human donor in good health (CMV status not recorded). Some clones in this sample may be carry-over from other donors' samples.

CDR3 nucleotide sequence: TGTGCCACCTCTAGCAGCAATTCCTACGAGCAGTACGTC. Translating it yields CATSSSNSYEQYV. V gene TRBV6-5 combines with J gene TRBJ2-7; perhaps TRBD2 as D (5 bases). This CDR3 has 13 residues. Looked up from germline, CDR1 is MNHEY and CDR2 is SVGAGI. Trimming removed 10 bases from V and 1 base from J, with 14 bases in between.